This passage covers 27 T cell receptor beta chains from one sample sequenced in a study of OX40 agonist ivuxolimab in advanced cancers. The method was immunoSEQ multiplex PCR; TCRdb's version includes in-frame clones alone and lacks a portion of them. Here the sample spans tens of thousands of clones, roughly 89% being singletons. This specimen consisted of CD4+ or CD8+ T cells sorted from blood, obtained in a trial of the OX40 agonist ivuxolimab. The receptors derive from an adult with an advanced solid tumor such as melanoma, head and neck, liver or kidney cancer.

In its sample, this clone was seen once. CDR3 bases: TGTGCCAGCAGTGAAAACGGCAAAGGAAAACTGTTTTTT. Protein sequence: CASSENGKGKLFF. This rearrangement joins TRBV6-1 to TRBJ1-4, with D unresolved. The germline V and J ends were trimmed by 2 bases and 10 bases, with 11 bases remaining between them. The CDR3 totals 13 residues. Germline V gives CDR1 MNHNS, CDR2 SASEGT.

CDR3 nucleotide sequence: TGTGCCAGCAGCTTAGGCGGTGGACAGGGGTTTTATGGCTACACCTTC. This codes for CASSLGGGQGFYGYTF. V and J are TRBV11-2 and TRBJ1-2, with TRBD1 matching 9 bases. V trimming: 1 base; J trimming: 5 bases; junction bases outside the gene matches: 8. This CDR3 comprises 16 residues. Germline CDR1 is SGHAT and CDR2 is FQNNGV.

The chain carries TRBV21-1 and TRBJ2-7; no DNA check was done on the table's D call, TRBD2. TRBV21-1 is a known pseudogene. The CDR3 loop spans 12 amino acids. CDR3 nucleotide sequence: TGTGCCAGCAGCCCCCGGCGGTACGAGCAGTACTTC. Amino acids: CASSPRRYEQYF.

This clone appeared a single time. The chain joins TRBV7-9 to TRBJ2-1; 7 bases align to TRBD2. Germline lookup yields CDR1 SEHNR and CDR2 FQNEAQ (reference sequence). The trim removed 2 bases at V and 5 bases at J, leaving 15 bases unmatched. The CDR3 length is 18 residues. CDR3 protein: CASSLWATGREKHNEQFF. CDR3 nucleotide sequence: TGTGCCAGCAGCTTATGGGCCACCGGGCGGGAGAAACACAATGAGCAGTTCTTC.

V is TRBV15 and J is TRBJ2-7; D is unresolved. The CDR3 has 14 residues. The germline CDR1 and CDR2 sequences are LNHNV and YYDKDF (reference sequence). Trimming left V 5 bases short and J 5 bases short, with 16 bases between. In nucleotides, the CDR3 is TGTGCCACCAGCCCTAAATCCGCTCGGGACGAGCAGTACTTC. Its protein is CATSPKSARDEQYF.

V and J are TRBV27 and TRBJ1-2; D is undetermined. Germline V gives CDR1 MNHEY, CDR2 SMNVEV (reference sequence). The ends were cut back, 8 bases at V and 7 bases at J, with 17 bases in the middle. The length of the CDR3 is 13 residues. The CDR3 protein is CASGFRRDSGYTF. In nucleotides, the CDR3 is TGTGCCAGCGGGTTTAGGAGGGATAGTGGCTACACCTTC.

This clone was counted once. This chain uses TRBV6-5 with TRBJ1-1, with D perhaps TRBD1 (5 bases). The CDR3 length is 13 residues. V was shortened by 6 bases and J by 6 bases, with 14 bases between the two germline ends. Germline V gives CDR1 MNHEY, CDR2 SVGAGI. Here the CDR3 DNA reads TGTGCCAGCAGGCGAAAAGGGACGGCTGAAGCTTTCTTT. This sequence encodes CASRRKGTAEAFF.

V and J are TRBV13 and TRBJ2-1, with TRBD2 matching over 12 bases. The CDR3 consists of 15 residues. Germline lookup yields CDR1 PRHDT and CDR2 FYEKMQ (reference sequence). Losses at the gene ends were 3 bases for V and 9 bases for J; bases not matched to a gene: 6. The CDR3 coding sequence is TGTGCCAGCAGCTTCGGGCGACTAGCGGGAGTTGAGCAGTTCTTC. Amino acids: CASSFGRLAGVEQFF.

The chain has TRBV29-1 and TRBJ2-3; TRBD2 aligns across 7 bases. The germline V gene encodes CDR1 SQVTM and CDR2 ANQGSEA. V trimming: 6 bases; J trimming: 2 bases; junction bases outside the gene matches: 8. The CDR3 covers 14 residues. CDR3 coding DNA: TGCAGCGTGGGCCTCGGGACTAACACAGATACGCAGTATTTT. Translating gives CSVGLGTNTDTQYF.

V gene TRBV6-6 combines with J gene TRBJ2-7; D perhaps matches TRBD1 (5 bases). Per the germline V gene, CDR1 is MNHNY and CDR2 is SVGAGI (reference sequence). V gave up 3 bases and J gave up 6 bases, with 12 bases separating them. The CDR3 consists of 13 residues. The CDR3, as DNA: TGTGCCAGCAGTTATGGAGATGGGGCCGAGCAGTACTTC. Translation gives CASSYGDGAEQYF.

This clone was seen once. The chain recombines TRBV5-1 with TRBJ2-4; D ambiguous. Looked up from germline, CDR1 is SGHRS and CDR2 is YFSETQ. Trimming took off 7 bases at V and 4 bases at J, with 6 bases between the two ends. CDR3 size: 11 residues. CDR3 in DNA: TGCGCCAGCTCTGATAAAAACATTCAGTACTTC. Its protein is CASSDKNIQYF.

The rearrangement uses TRBV9 and TRBJ1-1; D remains unclear. Trimming cost V 0 bases and J 5 bases, with 11 bases left between them. The CDR3 has 14 amino acids. The germline V gene encodes CDR1 SGDLS and CDR2 YYNGEE. The CDR3 sequence is CASSVEGGMTEAFF. DNA for the CDR3: TGTGCCAGCAGCGTAGAGGGAGGGATGACTGAAGCTTTCTTT.

The CDR3 loop reads CASSSPRESGEQYF. The CDR3 nucleotides read TGTGCCAGCAGCTCACCGCGGGAGTCCGGCGAGCAGTACTTC. V is TRBV5-4 and J is TRBJ2-7; the match to TRBD2 covers 7 bases. The CDR3 consists of 14 residues. J lost 6 bases, V lost 3 bases, and 9 bases had no gene match. In germline, CDR1 is SGHNT, CDR2 YYREEE (reference sequence).

The rearrangement links TRBV6-1 to TRBJ2-3; D gene uncertain. The CDR3 is made up of 13 amino acids. Deletions cut 8 bases from V and 0 bases from J, with 9 bases between. CDR1 is MNHNS, CDR2 SASEGT, per germline. The CDR3 DNA is TGTGCCAGCGGCGTCTCTAGCACAGATACGCAGTATTTT. The encoded protein is CASGVSSTDTQYF.

Worth noting for this clone: The junction departs from germline at one end; a sequencing error may be responsible. This rearrangement joins TRBV4-1 to TRBJ1-2; tentative D call: TRBD1 (6 bases). This CDR3 is built from 18 residues. CDR1 and CDR2 (germline): MGHRA, YSYEKL. The CDR3 region is CASRQAPTTGPANYGYTF. In nucleotides, the CDR3 is TGCGCCAGCAGGCAAGCCCCGACGACAGGACCGGCTAACTATGGCTACACCTTC.

V and J are TRBV4-2 and TRBJ2-2; 11 positions match TRBD2. This CDR3 is built from 16 residues. V shed 1 base, J shed 4 bases, and the junction held 2 bases outside the gene matches. CDR1 LGHNA and CDR2 YNFKEQ come from the germline V gene. The CDR3 DNA follows: TGTGCCAGCAGCCAAGCTCTAGCGGGAGGCACCGGGGAGCTGTTTTTT. Translating gives CASSQALAGGTGELFF.

This clone was seen once. The chain has TRBV6-1 and TRBJ2-3; D not resolved. V dropped 7 bases and J dropped 6 bases, with 8 bases sitting between them. This CDR3 is built from 11 residues. CDR1 and CDR2 from the germline V gene are MNHNS and SASEGT. CDR3 nucleotide sequence: TGTGCCAGCACCGCCGGGGATACGCAGTATTTT. Its translation is CASTAGDTQYF.

Turning to this clone: A read error may produce the germline difference seen at one junction end. The V gene is TRBV7-7, the J gene TRBJ2-5; D is possibly TRBD1 (5 bases). Germline values: CDR1 SSHAT, CDR2 FNYEAQ (reference sequence). The CDR3 consists of 15 residues. The chain's CDR3 is CASSPRATGFETQYF. The CDR3 nucleotides are TGTGCTAGCAGCCCAAGGGCAACAGGTTTTGAGACCCAGTACTTC.

The chain has TRBV10-3 and TRBJ1-1; maybe TRBD1 (6 bases). This CDR3 has 13 amino acids. Germline CDR1 is ENHRY and CDR2 is SYGVKD. V was clipped by 7 bases and J by 0 bases, with 9 bases between them. CDR3 sequence (DNA): TGTGCCATCATGGGGGACATGAACACTGAAGCTTTCTTT. Its protein product is CAIMGDMNTEAFF.

This chain joins TRBV30 and TRBJ2-3, with D unclear. The germline CDR1 and CDR2 sequences are GTSNPN and SVGIG (reference sequence). CDR3 length: 11 residues. V gave up 5 bases and J gave up 5 bases, with 8 bases separating them. The CDR3 DNA is TGTGCCTGGTCTCTCAAAGATACGCAGTATTTT. It specifies CAWSLKDTQYF.

This chain connects TRBV28 to TRBJ1-2; 7 bases align to TRBD1. V was clipped by 6 bases and J by 0 bases; unmatched bases: 10. The CDR3 sequence is 16 residues long. From germline, CDR1 is MDHEN and CDR2 SYDVKM. The CDR3 loop reads CASSPRTGTANYGYTF. CDR3 nucleotides: TGTGCCAGCAGCCCAAGAACCGGGACAGCTAACTATGGCTACACCTTC.

The gene calls are TRBV5-6 and TRBJ1-1; tentatively, D is TRBD1 (5 bases). The V gene's germline CDR1 is SGHDT and CDR2 YYEEEE. CDR3 size: 13 residues. V was shortened by 6 bases and J by 7 bases, with 16 bases between the two germline ends. CDR3 residues: CASMRPGRVEAFF. As DNA, the CDR3 is TGTGCCAGCATGAGGCCGGGCAGGGTTGAAGCTTTCTTT.

The chain carries TRBV6-5 and TRBJ2-7, with TRBD2 matching 14 bases. Looked up from germline, CDR1 is MNHEY and CDR2 is SVGAGI. The CDR3 covers 16 residues. Trimming at V came to 2 bases and at J to 2 bases, leaving 2 bases not matched to a gene. In DNA form, the CDR3 reads TGTGCCAGCAGTTACCTGACTAGCGGGAGGGCCTACGAGCAGTACTTC. Translation gives CASSYLTSGRAYEQYF.

The V and J genes are TRBV7-9 and TRBJ2-1; no clear D. Germline V gene sequence: CDR1 SEHNR, CDR2 FQNEAQ (reference sequence). V was clipped by 3 bases and J by 9 bases, with 12 bases between them. This CDR3 spans 13 amino acids. This chain's CDR3 is CASSFPPHGEQFF. In DNA, the CDR3 is TGTGCCAGCAGCTTCCCGCCGCACGGTGAGCAGTTCTTC.

The chain links TRBV20-1 to TRBJ2-3; D may be TRBD1 (6 bases). The CDR3 has 11 amino acids. Germline CDR1 is DFQATT and CDR2 is SNEGSKA (reference sequence). The V and J ends lost 4 bases and 7 bases respectively, with 9 bases between them. The CDR3 sequence: CSANTGYTQYF. As DNA, the CDR3 is TGCAGTGCTAACACAGGGTATACGCAGTATTTT.

This clone was detected only once. This chain uses TRBV7-9 with TRBJ2-3, with D perhaps TRBD1 (6 bases). CDR3 length equals 12 residues. Germline CDR1 and CDR2: SEHNR and FQNEAQ (reference sequence). V was shortened by 7 bases and J by 6 bases, with 11 bases between the two germline ends. Here the CDR3 DNA reads TGTGCCAGCACCCACCAGGGGGATACGCAGTATTTT. It codes for CASTHQGDTQYF.

The sample holds one count of this clone. The V call is TRBV11-2, the J call TRBJ1-3; D might be TRBD1 (5 bases). CDR1 is SGHAT, CDR2 FQNNGV, per germline. The CDR3 covers 16 residues. V was shortened by 5 bases and J by 0 bases, with 14 bases between the two germline ends. Here the CDR3 reads CASSRLGGSSGNTIYF. CDR3 DNA: TGTGCCAGCAGCCGTCTCGGGGGAAGCTCTGGAAACACCATATATTTT.